The TCR beta chain described here comes from a study of identical twins. The study's findings and limits: Out-of-frame TCR alpha sharing observed in monozygotic twins exceeded model estimates.

This CDR3 is built from 16 residues. The germline V and J ends were trimmed by 5 bases and 0 bases, with 14 bases remaining between them. This clonotype was recorded a few times. Its antigen is as yet unknown. TCRdb re-analysed the 5' RACE reads in MiXCR, keeping a single row per CDR3 protein. The table has 600,000 to 800,000 distinct CDR3 sequences, over 20% seen once. The same sample was also studied in work on T cells expressing NK-cell markers. That work states: Among eight sequenced donors, seven carried HCMV seropositivity while one was seronegative. The share of CD8+ T cells held by dominant NKG2C+ clonotypes was about 1.0-8% in about six donors.

This TCR was sampled from a woman aged 18-29 years in good health. The sample comprised PBMCs. This chain joins TRBV12-3 or TRBV12-4 and TRBJ2-1; the D is unclear. CDR3 amino acids: CASSGPSSSSYNEQFF. DNA of the CDR3: TGTGCCAGCAGTGGACCATCTAGTTCCTCCTACAATGAGCAGTTCTTC.